Below are 9 T cell receptor beta chains sequenced from a single sample in a study of blood T cell repertoires in COVID-19. The table came from immunoSEQ multiplex PCR; TCRdb's copy has only in-frame clones and leaves some out. The data contain 350,000 to 450,000 clones, 80% to 90% of them singletons. The source material was peripheral blood. The receptors here all came from a woman aged 55-69 years with COVID-19, enrolled during active disease.

The genes are TRBV20-1 and TRBJ1-5; D unresolved. Germline CDR1 reads DFQATT; CDR2 reads SNEGSKA (reference sequence). This CDR3 spans 13 amino acids. V lost 3 bases, J lost 1 base, and 7 bases lay in between. The CDR3 protein is CSASRGSNQPQHF. For the CDR3, the DNA is TGCAGTGCTAGTCGGGGAAGCAATCAGCCCCAGCATTTT.

The chain carries TRBV4-1 and TRBJ1-1; 7 bases match TRBD1. The J segment lost 0 bases and the V segment lost 7 bases, leaving 8 bases of the junction unmatched. Germline CDR1 reads MGHRA; CDR2 reads YSYEKL. The CDR3 loop spans 15 amino acids. The CDR3 reads CASMSGGRLNTEAFF. The CDR3 DNA sequence: TGCGCCAGCATGTCAGGGGGTAGGTTGAACACTGAAGCTTTCTTT.

The V call is TRBV4-1, the J call TRBJ1-4; D uncertain. V lost 2 bases and J lost 0, with 7 bases in between. The CDR3 is 15 residues long. Germline V gives CDR1 MGHRA, CDR2 YSYEKL. In nucleotides, the CDR3 is TGCGCCAGCAGCCAAAACAGAGCAACTAATGAAAAACTGTTTTTT. It encodes CASSQNRATNEKLFF.

The chain carries TRBV7-9 and TRBJ1-6; 9 nucleotides line up with TRBD1. The CDR3 extends over 14 amino acids. Trimming at V came to 5 bases and at J to 7 bases, leaving 3 bases not matched to a gene. Per the germline V gene, CDR1 is SEHNR and CDR2 is FQNEAQ (reference sequence). CDR3 residues: CASSQDRGNSPLHF. The CDR3 bases are TGTGCCAGCAGCCAAGACAGGGGGAATTCACCCCTCCACTTT.

This clone showed up just once. The rearrangement joins TRBV19 to TRBJ2-2; TRBD2 matches 8 bases. With 6 bases clipped from V and 6 bases from J, the junction kept 9 bases outside the gene matches. CDR3 length equals 15 residues. Germline V gene sequence: CDR1 LNHDA, CDR2 SQIVND (reference sequence). The CDR3 nucleotides are TGTGCCAGTAGACCCGGGGGGGCTTATGCCGGGGAGCTGTTTTTT. Amino acid sequence: CASRPGGAYAGELFF.

The chain is built from TRBV2 and TRBJ2-5; 10 bases are a match to TRBD2. The CDR3 is 14 amino acids. J gave up 0 bases and V 9 bases, and 4 bases lay outside the gene matches. Germline CDR1 is SNHLY and CDR2 is FYNNEI. The CDR3 DNA reads TGTGCCAGTCTAGCGGGGGTCCACCAAGAGACCCAGTACTTC. Its protein is CASLAGVHQETQYF.

J is TRBJ2-2 and V is TRBV3-1 (or the pseudogene TRBV3-2); possibly TRBD1 for D (6 bases). This CDR3 contains 16 residues. The germline V and J ends were trimmed by 0 bases and 5 bases, with 13 bases remaining between them. Germline V gene sequence: CDR1 LGHDT, CDR2 YNNKEL (reference sequence). This chain's CDR3 is CASSQDTLTGTGELFF. CDR3 DNA sequence: TGTGCCAGCAGCCAAGATACCCTTACAGGGACCGGGGAGCTGTTTTTT.

The V call is TRBV7-3, the J call TRBJ2-1; TRBD2 matches 14 bases. CDR1 is SGHTA and CDR2 is FQGTGA in the germline V gene. The CDR3 runs to 20 residues. Trimming took 4 bases from V and 0 from J; bases not matched to a gene: 11. Here the CDR3 reads CASSSGTSGGPRSSYNEQFF. CDR3 nucleotides: TGTGCCAGCAGCTCCGGGACTAGCGGGGGCCCCCGAAGCTCCTACAATGAGCAGTTCTTC. The variable domain in full, with the rest retrieved from reference TRBV7-3 and TRBJ2-1, is GAGVSQTPSNKVTEKGKYVELRCDPISGHTALYWYRQSLGQGPEFLIYFQGTGAADDSGLPNDRFFAVRPEGSVSTLKIQRTERGDSAVYLCASSSGTSGGPRSSYNEQFFGPGTRLTVL.

The chain links TRBV4-1 to TRBJ1-6; unclear D gene. Germline CDR1 and CDR2: MGHRA and YSYEKL. The ends were cut back, 2 bases at V and 6 bases at J, with 14 bases in the middle. The CDR3 spans 16 residues. The CDR3: CASSQLPAGVNSPLHF. The CDR3 DNA is TGCGCCAGCAGCCAATTGCCGGCGGGCGTTAATTCACCCCTCCACTTT.